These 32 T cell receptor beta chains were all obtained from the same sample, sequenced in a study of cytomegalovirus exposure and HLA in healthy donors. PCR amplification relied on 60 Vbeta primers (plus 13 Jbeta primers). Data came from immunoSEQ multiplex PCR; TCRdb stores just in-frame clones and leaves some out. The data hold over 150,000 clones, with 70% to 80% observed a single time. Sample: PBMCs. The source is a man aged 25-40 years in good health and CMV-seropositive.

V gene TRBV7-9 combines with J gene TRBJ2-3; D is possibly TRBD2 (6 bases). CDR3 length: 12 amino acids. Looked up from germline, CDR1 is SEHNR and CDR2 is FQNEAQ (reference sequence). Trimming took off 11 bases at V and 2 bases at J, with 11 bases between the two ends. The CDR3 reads CAYGTYTDTQYF. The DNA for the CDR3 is TGTGCCTACGGGACTTACACAGATACGCAGTATTTT.

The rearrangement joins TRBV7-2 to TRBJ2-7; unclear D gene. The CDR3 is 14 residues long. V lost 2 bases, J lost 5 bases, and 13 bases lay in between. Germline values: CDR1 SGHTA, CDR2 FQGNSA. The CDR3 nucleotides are TGTGCCAGCAGCTTAAACTTGGTCGATAACGAGCAGTACTTC. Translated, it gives CASSLNLVDNEQYF.

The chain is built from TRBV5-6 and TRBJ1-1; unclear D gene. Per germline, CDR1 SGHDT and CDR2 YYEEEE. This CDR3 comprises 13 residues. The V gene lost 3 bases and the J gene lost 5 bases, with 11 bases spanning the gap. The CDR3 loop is CASSSLQATEAFF. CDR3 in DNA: TGTGCCAGCAGCTCCTTGCAGGCGACTGAAGCTTTCTTT.

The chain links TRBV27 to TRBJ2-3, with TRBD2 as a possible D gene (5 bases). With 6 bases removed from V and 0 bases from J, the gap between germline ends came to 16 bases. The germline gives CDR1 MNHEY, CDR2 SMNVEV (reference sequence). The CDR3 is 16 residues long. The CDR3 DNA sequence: TGTGCCAGCAGCCTGGACGGCGCGGGCAGCACAGATACGCAGTATTTT. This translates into CASSLDGAGSTDTQYF.

The CDR3 DNA reads TGTGCCGCGACAGACGCTGGAAACACCATATATTTT. Protein sequence: CAATDAGNTIYF. The chain employs TRBV25-1 and TRBJ1-3; D might be TRBD1 (5 bases). The CDR3 contains 12 residues. Per germline, CDR1 MGHDK and CDR2 SYGVNS. V was cut by 11 bases and J by 2 bases, with 10 bases left in between.

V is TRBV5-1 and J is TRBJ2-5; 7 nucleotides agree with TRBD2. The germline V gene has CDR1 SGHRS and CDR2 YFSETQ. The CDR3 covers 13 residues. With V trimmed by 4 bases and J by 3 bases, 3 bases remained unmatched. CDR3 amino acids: CASSGAGEETQYF. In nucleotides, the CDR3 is TGCGCCAGCAGCGGGGCGGGAGAAGAGACCCAGTACTTC.

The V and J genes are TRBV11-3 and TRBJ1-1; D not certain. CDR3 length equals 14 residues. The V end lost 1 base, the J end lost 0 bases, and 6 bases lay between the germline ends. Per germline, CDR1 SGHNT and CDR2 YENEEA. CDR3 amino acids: CASSLGQLNTEAFF. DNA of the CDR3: TGTGCCAGCAGCTTAGGGCAGTTGAACACTGAAGCTTTCTTT. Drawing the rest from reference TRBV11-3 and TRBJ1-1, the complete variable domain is EAGVVQSPRYKIIEKKQPVAFWCNPISGHNTLYWYLQNLGQGPELLIRYENEEAVDDSQLPKDRFSAERLKGVDSTLKIQPAELGDSAVYLCASSLGQLNTEAFFGQGTRLTVV.

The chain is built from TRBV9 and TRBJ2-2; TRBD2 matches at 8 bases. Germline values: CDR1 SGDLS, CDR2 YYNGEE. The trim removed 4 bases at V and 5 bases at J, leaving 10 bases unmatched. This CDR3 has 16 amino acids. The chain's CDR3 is CASSMRTSPGTGELFF. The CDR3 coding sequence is TGTGCCAGCAGCATGAGGACTAGCCCGGGGACCGGGGAGCTGTTTTTT. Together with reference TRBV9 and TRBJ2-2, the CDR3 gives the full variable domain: DSGVTQTPKHLITATGQRVTLRCSPRSGDLSVYWYQQSLDQGLQFLIQYYNGEERAKGNILERFSAQQFPDLHSELNLSSLELGDSALYFCASSMRTSPGTGELFFGEGSRLTVL.

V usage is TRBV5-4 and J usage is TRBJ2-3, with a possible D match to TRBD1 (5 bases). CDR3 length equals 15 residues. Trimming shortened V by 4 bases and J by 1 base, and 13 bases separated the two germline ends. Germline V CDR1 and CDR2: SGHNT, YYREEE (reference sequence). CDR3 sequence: CASSGADEGTDTQYF. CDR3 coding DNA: TGTGCCAGCAGCGGGGCTGACGAGGGCACAGATACGCAGTATTTT.

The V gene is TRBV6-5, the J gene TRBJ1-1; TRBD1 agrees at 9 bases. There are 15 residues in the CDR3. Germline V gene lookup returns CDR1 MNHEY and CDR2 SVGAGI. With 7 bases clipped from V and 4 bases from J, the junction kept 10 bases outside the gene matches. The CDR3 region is CASIRTGEGVTEAFF. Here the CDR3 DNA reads TGTGCCAGCATTCGGACAGGGGAGGGGGTCACTGAAGCTTTCTTT.

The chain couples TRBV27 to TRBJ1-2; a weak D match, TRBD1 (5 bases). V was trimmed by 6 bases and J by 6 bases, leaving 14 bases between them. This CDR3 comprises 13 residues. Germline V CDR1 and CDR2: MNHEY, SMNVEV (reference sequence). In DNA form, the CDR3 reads TGTGCCAGCAGACGCCTCCGGGGGGATGGCTACACCTTC. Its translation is CASRRLRGDGYTF.

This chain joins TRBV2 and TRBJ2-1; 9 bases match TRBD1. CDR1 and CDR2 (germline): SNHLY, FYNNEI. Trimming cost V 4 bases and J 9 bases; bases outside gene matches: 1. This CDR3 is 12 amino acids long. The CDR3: CASSGTGAEQFF. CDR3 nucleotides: TGTGCCAGCAGTGGGACAGGGGCTGAGCAGTTCTTC.

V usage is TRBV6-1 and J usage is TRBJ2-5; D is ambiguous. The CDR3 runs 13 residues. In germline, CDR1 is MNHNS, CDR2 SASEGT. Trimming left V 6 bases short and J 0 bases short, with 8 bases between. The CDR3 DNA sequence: TGTGCCAGCAGCCCCATGTACCAAGAGACCCAGTACTTC. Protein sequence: CASSPMYQETQYF.

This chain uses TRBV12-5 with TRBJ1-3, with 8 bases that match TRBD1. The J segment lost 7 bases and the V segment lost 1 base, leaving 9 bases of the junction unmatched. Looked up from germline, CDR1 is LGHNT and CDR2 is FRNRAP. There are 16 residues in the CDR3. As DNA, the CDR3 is TGTGCTAGTGGTTTGGCCTCCTCAGGGGGCCGGAACACCATATATTTT. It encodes CASGLASSGGRNTIYF.

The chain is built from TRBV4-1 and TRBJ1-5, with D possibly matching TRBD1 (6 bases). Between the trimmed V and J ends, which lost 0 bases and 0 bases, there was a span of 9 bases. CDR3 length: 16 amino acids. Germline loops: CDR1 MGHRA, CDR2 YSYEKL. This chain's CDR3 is CASSQERGSSNQPQHF. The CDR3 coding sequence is TGCGCCAGCAGCCAAGAAAGGGGGTCTAGCAATCAGCCCCAGCATTTT.

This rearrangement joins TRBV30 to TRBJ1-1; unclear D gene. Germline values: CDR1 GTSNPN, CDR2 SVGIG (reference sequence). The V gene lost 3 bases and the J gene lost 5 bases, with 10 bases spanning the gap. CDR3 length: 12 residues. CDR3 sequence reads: CAWSLDSTEAFF. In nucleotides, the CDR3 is TGTGCCTGGAGCCTCGACTCTACTGAAGCTTTCTTT. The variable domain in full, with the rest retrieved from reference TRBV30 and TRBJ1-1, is SQTIHQWPATLVQPVGSPLSLECTVEGTSNPNLYWYRQAAGRGLQLLFYSVGIGQISSEVPQNLSASRPQDRQFILSSKKLLLSDSGFYLCAWSLDSTEAFFGQGTRLTVV.

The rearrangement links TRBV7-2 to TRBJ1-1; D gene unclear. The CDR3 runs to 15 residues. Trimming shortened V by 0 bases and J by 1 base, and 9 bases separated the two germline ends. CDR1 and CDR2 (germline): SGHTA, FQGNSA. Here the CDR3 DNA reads TGTGCCAGCAGCTTAGCTTCGACACCGAACACTGAAGCTTTCTTT. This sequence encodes CASSLASTPNTEAFF. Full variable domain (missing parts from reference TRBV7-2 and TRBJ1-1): GAGVSQSPSNKVTEKGKDVELRCDPISGHTALYWYRQSLGQGLEFLIYFQGNSAPDKSGLPSDRFSAERTGGSVSTLTIQRTQQEDSAVYLCASSLASTPNTEAFFGQGTRLTVV.

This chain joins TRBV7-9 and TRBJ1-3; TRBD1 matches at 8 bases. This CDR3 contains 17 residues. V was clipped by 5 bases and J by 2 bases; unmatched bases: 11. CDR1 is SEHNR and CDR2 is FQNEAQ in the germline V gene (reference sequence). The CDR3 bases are TGTGCCAGCAGCCCGAAGGACAGGGACTTGACTGGAAACACCATATATTTT. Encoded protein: CASSPKDRDLTGNTIYF.

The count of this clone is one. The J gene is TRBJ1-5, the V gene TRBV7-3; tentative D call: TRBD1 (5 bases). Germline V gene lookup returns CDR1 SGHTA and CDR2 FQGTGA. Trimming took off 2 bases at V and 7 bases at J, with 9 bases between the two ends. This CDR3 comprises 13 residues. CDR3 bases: TGTGCCAGCAGCTTACAGGGAGGCCAGCCCCAGCATTTT. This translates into CASSLQGGQPQHF.

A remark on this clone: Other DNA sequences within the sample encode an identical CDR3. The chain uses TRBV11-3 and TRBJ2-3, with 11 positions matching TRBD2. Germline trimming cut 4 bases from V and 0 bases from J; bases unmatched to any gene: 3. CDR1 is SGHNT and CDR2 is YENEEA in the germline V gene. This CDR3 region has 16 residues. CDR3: CASSSRLAGSTDTQYF. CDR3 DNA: TGTGCCAGCAGCTCTCGACTAGCGGGGAGCACAGATACGCAGTATTTT.

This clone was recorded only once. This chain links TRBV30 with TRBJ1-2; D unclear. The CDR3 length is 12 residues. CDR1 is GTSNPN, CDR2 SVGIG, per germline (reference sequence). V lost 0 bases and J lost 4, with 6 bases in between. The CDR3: CAWSVSGYGYTF. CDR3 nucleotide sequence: TGTGCCTGGAGTGTATCAGGCTATGGCTACACCTTC.

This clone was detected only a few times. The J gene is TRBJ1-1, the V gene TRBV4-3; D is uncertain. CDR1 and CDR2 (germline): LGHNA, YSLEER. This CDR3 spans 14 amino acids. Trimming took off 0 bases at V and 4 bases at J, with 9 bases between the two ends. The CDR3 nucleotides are TGCGCCAGCAGCCAAGATCAGACACGCACTGAAGCTTTCTTT. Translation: CASSQDQTRTEAFF.

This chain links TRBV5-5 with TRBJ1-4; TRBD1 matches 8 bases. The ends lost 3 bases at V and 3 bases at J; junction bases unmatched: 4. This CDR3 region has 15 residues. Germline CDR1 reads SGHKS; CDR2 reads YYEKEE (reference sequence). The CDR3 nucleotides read TGTGCCAGCAGCTCCCAGGGGGCTCCTAATGAAAAACTGTTTTTT. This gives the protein CASSSQGAPNEKLFF.

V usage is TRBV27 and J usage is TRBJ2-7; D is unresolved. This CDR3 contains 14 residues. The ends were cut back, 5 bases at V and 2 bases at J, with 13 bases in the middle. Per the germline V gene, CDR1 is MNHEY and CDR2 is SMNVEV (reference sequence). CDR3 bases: TGTGCCAGCAGTCGCGGTAGTAAACCCTACGAGCAGTACTTC. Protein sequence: CASSRGSKPYEQYF.

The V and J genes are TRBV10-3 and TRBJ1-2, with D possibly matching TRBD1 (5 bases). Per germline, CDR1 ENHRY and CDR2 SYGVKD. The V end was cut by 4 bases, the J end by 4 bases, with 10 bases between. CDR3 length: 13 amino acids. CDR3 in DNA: TGTGCCATCAGTGGAGGACAAGGCTATGGCTACACCTTC. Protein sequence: CAISGGQGYGYTF.

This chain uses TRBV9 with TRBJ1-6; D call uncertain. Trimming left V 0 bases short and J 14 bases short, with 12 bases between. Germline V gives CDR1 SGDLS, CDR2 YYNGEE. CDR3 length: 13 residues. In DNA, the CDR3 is TGTGCCAGCAGCGTAGAAGCCCTCACAGCCCTCCACTTT. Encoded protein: CASSVEALTALHF.

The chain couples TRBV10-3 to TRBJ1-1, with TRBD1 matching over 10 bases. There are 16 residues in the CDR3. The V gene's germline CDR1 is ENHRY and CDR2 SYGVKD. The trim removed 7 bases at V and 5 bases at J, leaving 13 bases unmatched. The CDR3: CAIKLGQGDGNTEAFF. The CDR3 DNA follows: TGTGCCATCAAATTAGGACAGGGGGACGGGAATACTGAAGCTTTCTTT.

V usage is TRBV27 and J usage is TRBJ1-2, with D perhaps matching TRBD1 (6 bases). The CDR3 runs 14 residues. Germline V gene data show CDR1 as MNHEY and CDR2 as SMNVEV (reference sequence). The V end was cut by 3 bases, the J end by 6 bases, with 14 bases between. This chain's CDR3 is CASSFTRGADGYTF. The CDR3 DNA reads TGTGCCAGCAGTTTTACCCGGGGGGCTGATGGCTACACCTTC.

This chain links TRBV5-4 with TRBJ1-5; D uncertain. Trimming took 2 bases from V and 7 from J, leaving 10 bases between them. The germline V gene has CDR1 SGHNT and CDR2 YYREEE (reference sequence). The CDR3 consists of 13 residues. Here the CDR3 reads CASSFGGGQPQHF. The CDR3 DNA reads TGTGCCAGCAGCTTTGGAGGCGGGCAGCCCCAGCATTTT.

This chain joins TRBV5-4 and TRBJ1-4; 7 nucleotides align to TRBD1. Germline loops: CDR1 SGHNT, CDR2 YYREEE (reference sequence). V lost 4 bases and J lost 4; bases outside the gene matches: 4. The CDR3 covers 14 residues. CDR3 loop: CASSPGGGNEKLFF. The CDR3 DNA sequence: TGTGCCAGCAGCCCAGGGGGAGGTAATGAAAAACTGTTTTTT.

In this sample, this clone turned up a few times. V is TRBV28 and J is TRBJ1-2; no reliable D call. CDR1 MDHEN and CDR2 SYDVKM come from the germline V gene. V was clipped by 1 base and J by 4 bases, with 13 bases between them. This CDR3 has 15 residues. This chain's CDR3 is CASSLFSGGIYGYTF. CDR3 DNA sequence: TGTGCCAGCAGTTTATTTTCCGGAGGAATCTATGGCTACACCTTC.

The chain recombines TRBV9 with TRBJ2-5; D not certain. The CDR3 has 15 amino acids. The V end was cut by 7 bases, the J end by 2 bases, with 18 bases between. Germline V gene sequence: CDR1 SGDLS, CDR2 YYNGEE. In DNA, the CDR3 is TGTGCCAGCTCCACGTCGTGGGCTTCTCAAGAGACCCAGTACTTC. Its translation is CASSTSWASQETQYF.